The clone carrying this T cell receptor (beta chain) came up many times. Sample time point: newly diagnosed GD, antithyroid drugs for less than 3 months. There was RNA extracted from PBMCs, and the TCR library was made from it. The data belong to a study of regulatory T cells in long-lasting Graves disease. Libraries of TCR beta came from iRepertoire HTBI primers plus Arm-PCR of CDR3 regions. From the multiplex PCR reads, TCRdb called clonotypes with MiXCR, one entry per CDR3 protein. The sample holds approximately 350,000 distinct CDR3 sequences, 16% seen once. The sample was also linked to a second study, of T cells in Graves' hyperthyroidism and ophthalmopathy.

The sample was peripheral blood mononuclear cells (PBMCs), taken at new diagnosis, from a patient treated with antithyroid drugs. This receptor was identified in a middle-aged man with Graves disease.

The CDR3 is CATSESGVETQYF. The CDR3 coding sequence is TGTGCCACCAGTGAATCAGGGGTGGAGACCCAGTACTTC. The rearrangement links TRBV24-1 to TRBJ2-5; D is perhaps TRBD1 (6 bases). Germline V gene data show CDR1 as KGHDR and CDR2 as SFDVKD. The CDR3 length is 13 residues. Trimming cost V 4 bases and J 5 bases, with 10 bases left between them.